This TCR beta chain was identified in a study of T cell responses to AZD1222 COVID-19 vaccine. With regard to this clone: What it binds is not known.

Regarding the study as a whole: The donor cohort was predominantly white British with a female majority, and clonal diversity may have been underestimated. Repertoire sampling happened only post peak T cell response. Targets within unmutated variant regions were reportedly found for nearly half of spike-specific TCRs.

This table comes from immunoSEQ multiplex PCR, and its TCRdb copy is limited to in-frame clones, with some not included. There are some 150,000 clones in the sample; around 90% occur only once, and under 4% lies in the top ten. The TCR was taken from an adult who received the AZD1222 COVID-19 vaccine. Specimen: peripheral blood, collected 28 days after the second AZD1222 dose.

CDR3 region: CASSPPQRDGDTQYF. The CDR3 DNA is TGTGCCAGCTCACCACCGCAGCGGGACGGAGATACGCAGTATTTT. This chain joins TRBV18 and TRBJ2-3, with 7 bases identical to TRBD2. The ends lost 0 bases at V and 5 bases at J; junction bases unmatched: 5. The CDR3 loop spans 15 amino acids. CDR1 is KGHSH, CDR2 LQKENI, per germline.